These T cell receptor beta chains were read from a single sample in a study of blood T cell repertoires in COVID-19. Libraries were prepared by immunoSEQ multiplex PCR; TCRdb keeps only in-frame clonotypes and omits some of them. Here the sample spans some 320,000 clones, more than 75% being singletons. The sequenced sample was PBMCs or T cells enriched from blood (not recorded which). All receptors come from a man aged 60 to 75 who had recovered from COVID-19. Each CDR3 is given with its conserved first and last residue. D genes are given only for firm matches. Clone size, where shown, is once, few, many, or a class for clones that have expanded.

size	V	J	D	CDR3	DNA
.	TRBV18	TRBJ1-3	.	CASSPSLVPGNTIYF	TGTGCCAGCTCACCAAGCCTGGTCCCCGGAAACACCATATATTTT
.	TRBV30	TRBJ1-6	TRBD1	CAWGRQGYSPLHF	TGTGCCTGGGGGAGACAGGGGTATTCACCCCTCCACTTT
.	TRBV7-9	TRBJ2-7	.	CASSSTAGQSYEQYF	TGTGCCAGCAGCTCCACAGCGGGACAATCCTACGAGCAGTACTTC
.	TRBV5-8	TRBJ1-6	.	CASLRGSSYNSPLHF	TGTGCCAGCCTCCGGGGGAGCTCCTATAATTCACCCCTCCACTTT
.	TRBV4-1	TRBJ2-7	.	CASSQLGEQYF	TGCGCCAGCAGCCAACTAGGCGAGCAGTACTTC
once	TRBV3-1/TRBV3-2	TRBJ2-2	.	CASSPRVWQGFTGELFF	TGTGCCAGCAGCCCCCGAGTTTGGCAGGGGTTCACCGGGGAGCTGTTTTTT
.	TRBV30	TRBJ2-1	TRBD2	CAWTSGSSDEQFF	TGTGCCTGGACTAGCGGGAGTAGCGATGAGCAGTTCTTC
.	TRBV9	TRBJ1-2	.	CASTVGPGDAGYTF	TGTGCCAGCACCGTAGGTCCAGGGGATGCTGGCTACACCTTC
.	TRBV27	TRBJ2-7	.	CASSPSYSYEQYF	TGTGCCAGCAGCCCAAGCTACTCCTACGAGCAGTACTTC
.	TRBV7-2	TRBJ1-2	.	CASSLDAASNYGYTF	TGTGCCAGCAGCTTAGATGCGGCCTCTAACTATGGCTACACCTTC
.	TRBV20-1	TRBJ2-1	.	CSASRGNRNEQFF	TGCAGTGCTAGTCGGGGGAATAGGAATGAGCAGTTCTTC
once	TRBV29-1	TRBJ1-2	TRBD1	CSVWPGTADYGYTF	TGCAGCGTTTGGCCCGGGACAGCCGACTATGGCTACACCTTC
.	TRBV4-2	TRBJ2-7	.	CASSQVSETYEQYF	TGTGCCAGCAGCCAAGTATCGGAGACCTACGAGCAGTACTTC
.	TRBV11-2	TRBJ2-5	TRBD1	CASSSTSGTGGLYF	TGTGCCAGCAGCTCAACCTCCGGGACAGGGGGCCTCTACTTC
.	TRBV27	TRBJ2-7	.	CASSRIRGYEQYF	TGTGCCAGCAGTAGGATCCGGGGCTACGAGCAGTACTTC
.	TRBV19	TRBJ1-2	TRBD1	CASSIRDRDWYGYTF	TGTGCCAGTAGTATCCGGGACAGAGATTGGTATGGCTACACCTTC
.	TRBV4-2	TRBJ2-1	TRBD2	CASSRETSDNNKQFF	TGTGCCAGCAGTCGAGAGACTAGCGACAACAATAAGCAGTTCTTC
.	TRBV6-1	TRBJ2-3	.	CASSEPGVSDTQYF	TGTGCCAGCAGTGAACCCGGGGTCTCGGATACGCAGTATTTT
.	TRBV4-3	TRBJ2-5	TRBD2	CASSQGPGLAKETQYF	TGCGCCAGCAGCCAAGGGCCGGGACTAGCGAAAGAGACCCAGTACTTC
once	TRBV4-1	TRBJ2-2	.	CASSQDITGELFF	TGCGCCAGCAGCCAAGATATAACCGGGGAGCTGTTTTTT
.	TRBV4-2	TRBJ1-1	TRBD1	CASSQDSGDRGVGTEAFF	TGTGCCAGCAGCCAAGATTCCGGGGACAGGGGAGTGGGGACTGAAGCTTTCTTT
once	TRBV9	TRBJ1-2	.	CASSVVEYANYGYTF	TGTGCCAGCAGCGTAGTTGAGTACGCTAACTATGGCTACACCTTC
once	TRBV19	TRBJ2-1	TRBD2	CASSSLAGESYNEQFF	TGTGCCAGTAGTTCTTTAGCGGGAGAGTCCTACAATGAGCAGTTCTTC
.	TRBV5-1	TRBJ1-1	TRBD1	CASSLSGTGLTEAFF	TGCGCCAGCAGCTTGTCCGGGACAGGGCTGACTGAAGCTTTCTTT
.	TRBV24-1	TRBJ2-5	TRBD2	CATSSSGQTQGTQYF	TGTGCCACCAGTTCTAGCGGGCAAACCCAGGGGACCCAGTACTTC
.	TRBV4-1	TRBJ1-5	.	CASSQARGQPQHF	TGCGCCAGCAGCCAAGCCAGGGGCCAGCCCCAGCATTTT
.	TRBV5-6	TRBJ2-5	.	CASSLQGTQYF	TGTGCCAGCAGCCTACAGGGGACCCAGTACTTC
once	TRBV19	TRBJ1-2	TRBD1	CASQRAGTVNYGYTF	TGTGCCAGTCAACGAGCAGGGACAGTTAACTATGGCTACACCTTC
.	TRBV19	TRBJ2-1	TRBD2	CASTRTSGSVPYNEQFF	TGTGCCAGTACCCGGACTAGCGGGAGTGTCCCCTACAATGAGCAGTTCTTC
.	TRBV28	TRBJ1-5	.	CASRAGQPQHF	TGTGCCAGCAGAGCGGGTCAGCCCCAGCATTTT
.	TRBV9	TRBJ2-7	TRBD1	CASSATGGGYEQYF	TGTGCCAGCAGCGCGACAGGGGGCGGCTACGAGCAGTACTTC
.	TRBV5-1	TRBJ1-6	TRBD1	CASSVQGENSPLHF	TGCGCCAGCAGCGTACAGGGGGAGAATTCACCCCTCCACTTT
.	TRBV15	TRBJ1-5	.	CATSRELTQPQHF	TGTGCCACCAGCAGAGAGTTGACACAGCCCCAGCATTTT
.	TRBV18	TRBJ2-7	TRBD2	CASSPGLAGAGEQYF	TGTGCCAGCTCACCGGGACTAGCGGGGGCCGGCGAGCAGTACTTC
.	TRBV16	TRBJ1-5	TRBD1	CASSPLTGTVQPQHF	TGTGCCAGCAGTCCTCTCACAGGGACAGTTCAGCCCCAGCATTTT
.	TRBV6-5	TRBJ1-3	TRBD1	CASSSLGQISGNTIYF	TGTGCCAGCAGTTCTCTGGGACAGATCTCTGGAAACACCATATATTTT
.	TRBV29-1	TRBJ1-2	TRBD1	CSAGQDVYGYTF	TGCAGCGCCGGACAGGACGTCTATGGCTACACCTTC
.	TRBV7-3	TRBJ2-3	TRBD2	CASSLLAGVRLDTQYF	TGTGCCAGCAGCTTACTGGCGGGAGTGAGGTTGGATACGCAGTATTTT
.	TRBV5-6	TRBJ2-2	TRBD2	CASSMRLGLARTGELFF	TGTGCCAGCAGTATGAGATTGGGACTAGCACGCACCGGGGAGCTGTTTTTT
few	TRBV6-5	TRBJ1-1	.	CASSRGDTEAFF	TGTGCCAGCAGCCGGGGGGACACTGAAGCTTTCTTT
.	TRBV7-2	TRBJ1-5	TRBD1	CASSGTVRGQPQHF	TGTGCCAGCAGCGGGACAGTTCGGGGACAGCCCCAGCATTTT
.	TRBV7-8	TRBJ2-1	TRBD2	CASSSRGTSEINEQFF	TGTGCCAGCAGCTCTCGGGGGACTAGCGAGATCAATGAGCAGTTCTTC
.	TRBV5-1	TRBJ2-5	.	CASSSVAGSETQYF	TGCGCCAGCAGCTCGGTGGCAGGTTCCGAGACCCAGTACTTC
.	TRBV6-2/TRBV6-3	TRBJ1-2	.	CASSYSDGEFGYGYTF	TGTGCCAGCAGTTACTCGGACGGGGAGTTCGGTTATGGCTACACCTTC
.	TRBV10-3	TRBJ1-1	.	CAISETPRQVEAFF	TGTGCCATCAGTGAGACCCCCCGACAGGTTGAAGCTTTCTTT
.	TRBV12-3/TRBV12-4	TRBJ1-1	.	CASSLVGNTEAFF	TGTGCCAGCAGTTTAGTCGGGAACACTGAAGCTTTCTTT
.	TRBV7-9	TRBJ1-1	TRBD1	CASSLSPTGGDTEAFF	TGTGCCAGCAGCTTATCCCCGACAGGGGGTGACACTGAAGCTTTCTTT
once	TRBV2	TRBJ1-5	TRBD1	CATGQGVLEPQHF	TGTGCCACGGGCCAGGGGGTTTTGGAGCCCCAGCATTTT
.	TRBV10-2	TRBJ2-7	.	CASKTGQVYEQYF	TGCGCCAGCAAAACAGGGCAGGTCTACGAGCAGTACTTC
.	TRBV7-2	TRBJ1-1	.	CASSENVVNTEAFF	TGTGCCAGCAGCGAAAATGTAGTGAACACTGAAGCTTTCTTT
once	TRBV5-1	TRBJ2-2	TRBD1	CASSFGTGNVGELFF	TGCGCCAGCAGCTTCGGGACAGGAAACGTCGGGGAGCTGTTTTTT